The 23 T cell receptor beta chains in this list originate from one sample, sequenced in a study of control samples from healthy donors and cancer patients. The data were produced by immunoSEQ multiplex PCR, yet TCRdb's version contains in-frame clones alone and is incomplete. The table has approximately 84,000 clones, 90% to 95% seen once. Sequenced material: blood. Every receptor here comes from a man aged 25-45 years in good health.

V and J are TRBV6-6 and TRBJ1-6; D not certain. The germline gives CDR1 MNHNY, CDR2 SVGAGI (reference sequence). Trimming removed 7 bases at V and 6 bases at J, with 19 bases between. The CDR3 sequence is 16 residues long. The CDR3 DNA reads TGTGCCAGCACCGATTCCGGGAAGAGAGTTAATTCACCCCTCCACTTT. This translates into CASTDSGKRVNSPLHF.

J is TRBJ1-6 and V is TRBV10-2; 7 nucleotides align to TRBD1. The CDR3 loop spans 15 amino acids. V lost 6 bases and J lost 0; bases outside the gene matches: 2. The germline V gene encodes CDR1 WSHSY and CDR2 SAAADI. CDR3 sequence (DNA): TGCGCCAGCAGCCGGGACAGCTCCTATAATTCACCCCTCCACTTT. It specifies CASSRDSSYNSPLHF.

The chain's CDR3 is CAWSVRGHGYTF. CDR3 nucleotides: TGTGCCTGGAGTGTTAGGGGGCATGGCTACACCTTC. The V and J genes are TRBV30 and TRBJ1-2, with 7 bases lining up with TRBD1. This CDR3 spans 12 amino acids. Trimming removed 0 bases from V and 6 bases from J; junction bases left unmatched: 1. Germline V lookup: CDR1 GTSNPN, CDR2 SVGIG (reference sequence).

The chain recombines TRBV28 with TRBJ1-2; TRBD1 might be the D (6 bases). V shed 8 bases and J shed 0 bases, with 13 bases lying between them. Germline V CDR1 and CDR2: MDHEN, SYDVKM. The CDR3 runs 14 residues. The CDR3 protein is CASEGGIANYGYTF. The CDR3 DNA is TGTGCCAGCGAGGGGGGGATTGCTAACTATGGCTACACCTTC.

This chain links TRBV6-2 or TRBV6-3 with TRBJ2-3; TRBD1 agrees at 10 bases. The CDR3 is 15 residues long. The ends lost 6 bases at V and 4 bases at J; junction bases unmatched: 7. Per the germline V gene, CDR1 is MNHEY and CDR2 is SVGEGT. In DNA form, the CDR3 reads TGTGCCAGCAGCTGGGGGACAGGGGATCCAGATACGCAGTATTTT. Its translation: CASSWGTGDPDTQYF.

The chain's CDR3 is CASSLDGNEQFF. The DNA of the CDR3 is TGTGCCAGCAGTTTAGATGGAAATGAGCAGTTCTTC. The rearrangement uses TRBV27 and TRBJ2-1; D gene uncertain. Between the trimmed V and J ends, which lost 2 bases and 7 bases, there was a span of 6 bases. Germline assignment: CDR1 MNHEY and CDR2 SMNVEV (reference sequence). The CDR3 has 12 amino acids.

The chain is built from TRBV30 and TRBJ1-4, with 9 bases identical to TRBD1. CDR1 is GTSNPN, CDR2 SVGIG, per germline (reference sequence). J gave up 8 bases and V 3 bases, and 10 bases lay outside the gene matches. The CDR3 contains 15 residues. The CDR3 sequence: CAWSADRGEIEKLFF. CDR3 nucleotide sequence: TGTGCCTGGAGCGCCGACAGGGGGGAAATCGAAAAACTGTTTTTT.

The chain links TRBV5-8 to TRBJ2-3, with TRBD2 identical over 8 bases. Germline CDR1 SGHTS, CDR2 YDEGEE. After removal of 0 bases from V and 2 bases from J, the junction contained 2 bases not matched to a gene. This CDR3 is 15 amino acids long. CDR3 DNA: TGTGCCAGCAGCTTGGCGGGAGGGCCCACAGATACGCAGTATTTT. Translated: CASSLAGGPTDTQYF.

To note about this clone: Other DNA variants within this sample encode the same CDR3. The chain joins TRBV5-1 to TRBJ1-5, with D possibly being TRBD1 (5 bases). This CDR3 has 14 amino acids. The V end was cut by 0 bases, the J end by 7 bases, with 11 bases between. Germline assignment: CDR1 SGHRS and CDR2 YFSETQ. The CDR3 region is CASSLGQGGQPQHF. In DNA, the CDR3 is TGCGCCAGCAGCTTGGGGCAGGGAGGGCAGCCCCAGCATTTT.

The chain carries TRBV30 and TRBJ1-3; the D gene is possibly TRBD1 (6 bases). V lost 0 bases and J lost 0, with 30 bases in between. Germline V gene lookup returns CDR1 GTSNPN and CDR2 SVGIG (reference sequence). This CDR3 is 22 amino acids long. CDR3 amino acids: CAWSVNLFGTTGRPSSGNTIYF. The CDR3 region has the DNA TGTGCCTGGAGTGTTAACCTCTTTGGGACAACTGGCCGCCCTAGCTCTGGAAACACCATATATTTT.

The chain has TRBV7-6 and TRBJ1-2, with TRBD1 matching 8 bases. The trim removed 5 bases at V and 8 bases at J, leaving 4 bases unmatched. In germline, CDR1 is SGHVS, CDR2 FNYEAQ. This CDR3 region has 12 residues. The DNA for the CDR3 is TGTGCCAGCAGCGGACAGGGCCGAGGCTACACCTTC. Amino acids: CASSGQGRGYTF.

This clone has only a few counts. The rearrangement links TRBV29-1 to TRBJ2-1; tentatively, D is TRBD2 (5 bases). The ends were cut back, 3 bases at V and 9 bases at J, with 18 bases in the middle. Germline assignment: CDR1 SQVTM and CDR2 ANQGSEA. This CDR3 is built from 14 residues. The CDR3 sequence: CSVEAGLRVVEQFF. DNA of the CDR3: TGCAGCGTTGAGGCTGGACTGAGAGTCGTTGAGCAGTTCTTC.

The genes are TRBV6-1 and TRBJ1-4; D is unresolved. Germline CDR1 reads MNHNS; CDR2 reads SASEGT. The V end was cut by 4 bases, the J end by 7 bases, with 10 bases between. CDR3 length: 13 amino acids. In DNA, the CDR3 is TGTGCCAGCAGTGTGGTACATGGTGAAAAACTGTTTTTT. Its translation: CASSVVHGEKLFF.

The gene calls are TRBV10-3 and TRBJ2-5; D is possibly TRBD1 or TRBD2 (6 bases each). This CDR3 is built from 13 residues. CDR1 and CDR2 (germline): ENHRY, SYGVKD. The V and J ends lost 4 bases and 5 bases respectively, with 11 bases between them. CDR3 amino acids: CAISVGGRETQYF. For the CDR3, the DNA is TGTGCCATCAGTGTGGGGGGCCGGGAGACCCAGTACTTC.

The J gene is TRBJ1-1, the V gene TRBV15; D remains ambiguous. Deletions cut 9 bases from V and 1 base from J, with 12 bases between. Germline CDR1 reads LNHNV; CDR2 reads YYDKDF (reference sequence). CDR3 size: 13 residues. The CDR3 reads CATRIGPNTEAFF. The CDR3 nucleotides are TGTGCCACTCGTATCGGGCCGAACACTGAAGCTTTCTTT.

The chain employs TRBV7-9 and TRBJ1-6; D perhaps matches TRBD1 (5 bases). The CDR3 contains 16 residues. With 6 bases removed from V and 7 bases from J, the gap between germline ends came to 19 bases. Germline CDR1 is SEHNR and CDR2 is FQNEAQ (reference sequence). The CDR3: CASSPRDSRSNSPLHF. The CDR3 DNA reads as TGTGCCAGCAGTCCCCGAGACAGCCGGTCGAATTCACCCCTCCACTTT.

The chain carries TRBV7-3 and TRBJ2-2; TRBD1 aligns across 7 bases. This CDR3 is 15 amino acids long. V trimming: 5 bases; J trimming: 0 bases; junction bases outside the gene matches: 3. Germline CDR1 SGHTA, CDR2 FQGTGA. The CDR3 bases are TGTGCCAGCAGCATGACAGGGACGAACACCGGGGAGCTGTTTTTT. It specifies CASSMTGTNTGELFF.

This clone was detected only once. The genes are TRBV28 and TRBJ2-7, with a weak D call TRBD2 (5 bases). The CDR3 has 14 amino acids. V shed 3 bases and J shed 4 bases, with 13 bases lying between them. Looked up from germline, CDR1 is MDHEN and CDR2 is SYDVKM. CDR3 nucleotide sequence: TGTGCCAGCAGTTTCGGAGGCGGTTTTTACGAGCAGTACTTC. Protein product: CASSFGGGFYEQYF.

The chain is built from TRBV7-9 and TRBJ1-2, with 9 bases that match TRBD1. V trimming: 8 bases; J trimming: 5 bases; junction bases outside the gene matches: 12. The CDR3 contains 15 residues. Germline values: CDR1 SEHNR, CDR2 FQNEAQ (reference sequence). The CDR3 protein is CASEGTGLNPYGYTF. CDR3 DNA sequence: TGTGCCAGCGAAGGGACAGGGCTAAATCCTTATGGCTACACCTTC. The full variable domain, completed using reference TRBV7-9 and TRBJ1-2, is DTGVSQNPRHKITKRGQNVTFRCDPISEHNRLYWYRQTLGQGPEFLTYFQNEAQLEKSRLLSDRFSAERPKGSFSTLEIQRTEQGDSAMYLCASEGTGLNPYGYTFGSGTRLTVV.

V usage is TRBV7-9 and J usage is TRBJ2-3; no clear D. Trimming took 1 base from V and 4 from J, leaving 9 bases between them. Germline CDR1 and CDR2: SEHNR and FQNEAQ (reference sequence). This CDR3 is built from 14 residues. This chain's CDR3 is CASSLVSVADTQYF. CDR3 DNA: TGTGCCAGCAGCTTAGTTTCGGTGGCAGATACGCAGTATTTT.

V usage is TRBV5-1 and J usage is TRBJ1-3; no definite D call. The V end lost 0 bases, the J end lost 4 bases, and 2 bases lay between the germline ends. The CDR3 sequence is 12 residues long. Germline loops: CDR1 SGHRS, CDR2 YFSETQ. In DNA, the CDR3 is TGCGCCAGCAGCTTGGCGGGAAACACCATATATTTT. This sequence encodes CASSLAGNTIYF.

The rearrangement links TRBV7-3 to TRBJ2-2, with TRBD2 as a possible D gene (6 bases). Looked up from germline, CDR1 is SGHTA and CDR2 is FQGTGA. V was trimmed by 1 base and J by 6 bases, leaving 15 bases between them. The CDR3 runs to 16 residues. CDR3 coding DNA: TGTGCCAGCAGCTTAAATTGGGCTAGCGTTGCCGGGGAGCTGTTTTTT. It translates to CASSLNWASVAGELFF.

The J gene is TRBJ2-3, the V gene TRBV24-1, with TRBD1 matching over 8 bases. V trimming: 6 bases; J trimming: 3 bases; junction bases outside the gene matches: 7. The CDR3 consists of 15 residues. CDR1 is KGHDR, CDR2 SFDVKD, per germline. CDR3: CATSLTDRVTDTQYF. CDR3 in DNA: TGTGCCACCAGTCTAACGGACAGGGTTACAGATACGCAGTATTTT.